The entry below gives a single T cell receptor beta chain sequence along with its context. The data derive from a study of blood T cell repertoires in COVID-19. Repertoires were generated with immunoSEQ multiplex PCR, while TCRdb's copy carries only in-frame clones and drops some. The data hold more than 150,000 clones, with around four fifths observed a single time. Germline CDR1 KGHDR, CDR2 SFDVKD. V lost 4 bases and J 1 base, leaving 9 bases between the germline ends. The CDR3 has 15 residues. The clonotype comes from a woman in her 50s who had recovered from COVID-19. The chain is built from TRBV24-1 and TRBJ2-2; D is unclear. The sample taken for sequencing was PBMCs or T cells enriched from blood (not recorded which). CDR3 coding DNA: TGTGCCACCAGTGAGCCTCGACAGAACACCGGGGAGCTGTTTTTT. Translating gives CATSEPRQNTGELFF.